This passage covers 25 T cell receptor beta chains from one sample sequenced in a study of cytomegalovirus exposure and HLA in healthy donors (dated by TCRdb to 2015 to 2018). Libraries were built with the immunoSEQ multiplex PCR assay. The multiplex PCR relied on a mix of 60 forward primers for TCR Vbeta segments and 13 reverse primers for TCR Jbeta segments. TCRdb mirrors the immuneACCESS table, restricted to in-frame sequences. Some clones are absent from its copies; in checked studies, under half trace to an unresolved V gene, and the reason for the others is unknown. This sample lists about 200,000 clones; around four fifths were detected once. The ten most abundant clones make up around 1% of the sample. The sequencing input was PBMCs. The origin of the receptors is a woman in her forties in good health and CMV-seronegative.

As DNA, the CDR3 is TGCGCCAGCAGCGTACAGGGTCACACCGGGGAGCTGTTTTTT. It translates to CASSVQGHTGELFF. The V call is TRBV5-1, the J call TRBJ2-2, with D perhaps matching TRBD1 (6 bases). V was trimmed by 4 bases and J by 3 bases, leaving 10 bases between them. There are 14 residues in the CDR3. In germline, CDR1 is SGHRS, CDR2 YFSETQ.

The sample holds a few counts of this clone. This rearrangement joins TRBV2 to TRBJ1-6; no definite D call. The V and J ends lost 6 bases and 10 bases respectively, with 22 bases between them. The germline V gene encodes CDR1 SNHLY and CDR2 FYNNEI. This CDR3 has 16 residues. Written as DNA, the CDR3 is TGTGCCAGCAGAGGAAGGGAGAACAATTCCCCGTCACCCCTCCACTTT. Translation gives CASRGRENNSPSPLHF.

V is TRBV30 and J is TRBJ2-2; TRBD2 is a possible D gene (5 bases). The CDR3 extends over 14 amino acids. CDR1 and CDR2 (germline): GTSNPN, SVGIG (reference sequence). Between the trimmed V and J ends, which lost 7 bases and 4 bases, there was a span of 16 bases. In DNA form, the CDR3 reads TGTGCCTTGTTTTGGGGAGCAATCACCGGGGAGCTGTTTTTT. Protein: CALFWGAITGELFF.

In DNA, the CDR3 is TGTGCCAGCAGTGGAGAGCGGGGGGCGGGTGGCTACACCTTC. Translated, it gives CASSGERGAGGYTF. The gene calls are TRBV6-5 and TRBJ1-2, with a weak D call TRBD1 (6 bases). Trimming removed 5 bases at V and 7 bases at J, with 17 bases between. Germline V gene sequence: CDR1 MNHEY, CDR2 SVGAGI. This CDR3 is 14 amino acids long.

The V and J genes are TRBV18 and TRBJ1-1; D is unresolved. The CDR3 has 15 amino acids. Trimming cost V 2 bases and J 7 bases, with 17 bases left between them. Per germline, CDR1 KGHSH and CDR2 LQKENI. The CDR3 coding sequence is TGTGCCAGCTCACCAGGGATCGGGGAACTCGGTGAAGCTTTCTTT. Its translation: CASSPGIGELGEAFF. Variable domain in full (rest from reference TRBV18 and TRBJ1-1): NAGVMQNPRHLVRRRGQEARLRCSPMKGHSHVYWYRQLPEEGLKFMVYLQKENIIDESGMPKERFSAEFPKEGPSILRIQQVVRGDSAAYFCASSPGIGELGEAFFGQGTRLTVV.

J is TRBJ2-2 and V is TRBV19; 7 bases fit TRBD2. Germline V gene lookup returns CDR1 LNHDA and CDR2 SQIVND (reference sequence). V dropped 4 bases and J dropped 3; count of bases not matched to a gene: 2. The CDR3 covers 14 residues. CDR3 sequence: CASSKGLHTGELFF. DNA of the CDR3: TGTGCCAGTAGTAAGGGACTACACACCGGGGAGCTGTTTTTT.

The rearrangement links TRBV7-3 to TRBJ2-5, with 9 positions matching TRBD2. The CDR3 has 16 residues. Germline values: CDR1 SGHTA, CDR2 FQGTGA. V gave up 0 bases and J gave up 1 base; unmatched junction bases: 3. The CDR3 is CASSLTPTSGQETQYF. For the CDR3, the DNA is TGTGCCAGCAGCTTAACCCCGACTAGCGGCCAAGAGACCCAGTACTTC.

The sample holds one count of this clone. The CDR3 DNA reads TGTGCCAGCAGCTTAGATCTAGATTCACCCCTCCACTTT. This codes for CASSLDLDSPLHF. This chain links TRBV11-3 with TRBJ1-6, with D unresolved. The germline V gene has CDR1 SGHNT and CDR2 YENEEA. V dropped 0 bases and J dropped 8 bases, with 5 bases sitting between them. The length of the CDR3 is 13 residues.

This chain links TRBV4-3 with TRBJ2-3; 8 nucleotides align to TRBD2. With V trimmed by 3 bases and J by 2 bases, 10 bases remained unmatched. CDR1 and CDR2 from the germline V gene are LGHNA and YSLEER. The CDR3 totals 17 residues. The CDR3 sequence is CASSHRPTSADTDTQYF. DNA for the CDR3: TGCGCCAGCAGCCATCGACCGACTAGCGCAGACACAGATACGCAGTATTTT.

The V call is TRBV30, the J call TRBJ1-2; 8 nucleotides match TRBD1. Trimming at V came to 3 bases and at J to 8 bases, leaving 11 bases not matched to a gene. CDR3 size: 14 residues. From germline, CDR1 is GTSNPN and CDR2 SVGIG (reference sequence). The DNA of the CDR3 is TGTGCCTGGAGGACAGGGGCCTTCTATGGCGGCTACACCTTC. Translation gives CAWRTGAFYGGYTF.

This rearrangement joins TRBV2 to TRBJ2-5; 7 bases agree with TRBD2. The germline V gene has CDR1 SNHLY and CDR2 FYNNEI. V shed 7 bases, J shed 4 bases, and the junction held 18 bases outside the gene matches. This CDR3 spans 17 amino acids. The CDR3 nucleotides read TGTGCCAGCAAAGGGGCGAGCGGGACCCGGAGGGGAGAGACCCAGTACTTC. Translated, it gives CASKGASGTRRGETQYF.

This clone was seen once. V gene TRBV7-8 combines with J gene TRBJ2-1, with D perhaps matching TRBD2 (6 bases). The germline V gene encodes CDR1 SGHVS and CDR2 FQNEAQ. The CDR3 spans 16 residues. Trimming took 1 base from V and 2 from J, leaving 12 bases between them. This CDR3 is CASSLDGSGPYNEQFF. For the CDR3, the DNA is TGTGCCAGCAGCTTAGATGGTAGCGGCCCCTACAATGAGCAGTTCTTC.

The chain has TRBV11-3 and TRBJ1-4, with 7 bases aligning to TRBD1. Germline V lookup: CDR1 SGHNT, CDR2 YENEEA. The junction had 7 bases not matched to a gene; V was cut back by 5 bases and J by 4 bases. This CDR3 has 15 residues. The CDR3 bases are TGTGCCAGCAGCAAGACAGGGTTTAGTAATGAAAAACTGTTTTTT. This sequence encodes CASSKTGFSNEKLFF.

The rearrangement uses TRBV14 and TRBJ2-7; weak D call: TRBD2 (5 bases). The CDR3 runs to 13 residues. Per germline, CDR1 SGHDN and CDR2 FVKESK. V was pared by 1 base and J by 9 bases, with 13 bases between. The CDR3 loop is CASSQGSRGTQYV. The DNA of the CDR3 is TGTGCCAGCAGCCAAGGTAGCCGGGGAACGCAGTACGTC.

J is TRBJ1-1 and V is TRBV6-5, with 7 bases lining up with TRBD1. Unmatched junction bases numbered 3, after V lost 2 bases and J lost 3 bases. The CDR3 is 14 amino acids. Germline-derived CDR1 and CDR2 are MNHEY and SVGAGI. This CDR3 reads CASSYRGRDTEAFF. CDR3 bases: TGTGCCAGCAGTTACAGGGGGCGCGACACTGAAGCTTTCTTT.

CDR3 region: CASSAYSGRAQETQYF. DNA for the CDR3: TGTGCCAGCAGCGCCTATAGCGGGAGGGCCCAAGAGACCCAGTACTTC. V is TRBV9 and J is TRBJ2-5, with TRBD2 matching 11 bases. In germline, CDR1 is SGDLS, CDR2 YYNGEE. V dropped 3 bases and J dropped 1; count of bases not matched to a gene: 5. The CDR3 runs to 16 residues.

The chain recombines TRBV29-1 with TRBJ1-2; D ambiguous. Germline CDR1 reads SQVTM; CDR2 reads ANQGSEA. Trimming took off 6 bases at V and 2 bases at J, with 7 bases between the two ends. This CDR3 is built from 11 residues. CDR3 in amino acids: CSVESNYGYTF. The CDR3 nucleotides read TGCAGCGTCGAAAGCAACTATGGCTACACCTTC.

V gene TRBV7-3 combines with J gene TRBJ2-2; 7 bases match TRBD1. V lost 4 bases, J lost 3 bases, and 11 bases stayed unmatched. From germline, CDR1 is SGHTA and CDR2 FQGTGA. The CDR3 contains 17 residues. The CDR3 region has the DNA TGTGCCAGCAGCTCGGTAGGGACAGCGCCTTACACCGGGGAGCTGTTTTTT. Amino acid sequence: CASSSVGTAPYTGELFF.

V is TRBV4-3 and J is TRBJ2-3; 10 nucleotides match TRBD1. The CDR3 is made up of 15 amino acids. Germline loops: CDR1 LGHNA, CDR2 YSLEER. With V trimmed by 4 bases and J by 4 bases, 5 bases remained unmatched. Written as DNA, the CDR3 is TGCGCCAGCAGCCTAGGGGACAGGGGACCAGATACGCAGTATTTT. Protein: CASSLGDRGPDTQYF.

V is TRBV7-6 and J is TRBJ1-2; D perhaps matches TRBD1 (5 bases). Per germline, CDR1 SGHVS and CDR2 FNYEAQ. This CDR3 is 14 amino acids long. The V end lost 1 base, the J end lost 7 bases, and 13 bases lay between the germline ends. The CDR3, as DNA: TGTGCCAGCAGCTTAGAGGGGCATCCTGCTGGCTACACCTTC. Translated, it gives CASSLEGHPAGYTF. Looking up the rest from reference TRBV7-6 and TRBJ1-2 gives the full variable domain: GAGVSQSPRYKVTKRGQDVALRCDPISGHVSLYWYRQALGQGPEFLTYFNYEAQQDKSGLPNDRFSAERPEGSISTLTIQRTEQRDSAMYRCASSLEGHPAGYTFGSGTRLTVV.

This clone appeared once. The V call is TRBV11-2, the J call TRBJ2-7, with TRBD2 matching over 8 bases. The germline gives CDR1 SGHAT, CDR2 FQNNGV. V shed 5 bases and J 4 bases; nucleotides not matched to a gene: 10. This CDR3 spans 15 amino acids. For the CDR3, the DNA is TGTGCCAGCAGCCTCGGGAGGGCCGTCGTGTACGAGCAGTACTTC. It is translated as CASSLGRAVVYEQYF.

CDR3 region: CASSPLLTYSNQPQHF. The CDR3 DNA follows: TGTGCCAGTAGCCCCCTTTTGACATATAGCAATCAGCCCCAGCATTTT. This sequence joins TRBV19 and TRBJ1-5; D gene ambiguous. With 6 bases removed from V and 0 bases from J, the gap between germline ends came to 15 bases. Looked up from germline, CDR1 is LNHDA and CDR2 is SQIVND (reference sequence). This CDR3 spans 16 amino acids.

The genes are TRBV7-9 and TRBJ2-3, with 15 bases aligning to TRBD2. Germline CDR1 is SEHNR and CDR2 is FQNEAQ (reference sequence). The J segment lost 2 bases and the V segment lost 4 bases, leaving 7 bases of the junction unmatched. The CDR3 totals 18 residues. CDR3 protein: CASSSGLAGGFFTDTQYF. For the CDR3, the DNA is TGTGCCAGCAGCTCGGGACTAGCGGGAGGTTTCTTCACAGATACGCAGTATTTT.

This chain joins TRBV7-2 and TRBJ2-5; D uncertain. The CDR3 is made up of 13 amino acids. Trimming pared 2 bases from V and 2 bases from J, leaving 6 bases between. Germline V gene lookup returns CDR1 SGHTA and CDR2 FQGNSA. DNA of the CDR3: TGTGCCAGCAGCTTAACGCAGCAAGAGACCCAGTACTTC. It encodes CASSLTQQETQYF. The full variable domain, rest sourced from reference TRBV7-2 and TRBJ2-5, is GAGVSQSPSNKVTEKGKDVELRCDPISGHTALYWYRQSLGQGLEFLIYFQGNSAPDKSGLPSDRFSAERTGGSVSTLTIQRTQQEDSAVYLCASSLTQQETQYFGPGTRLLVL.

This chain uses TRBV13 with TRBJ2-7, with TRBD2 as a possible D gene (6 bases). Germline V gene lookup returns CDR1 PRHDT and CDR2 FYEKMQ (reference sequence). CDR3 length: 16 amino acids. V was pared by 4 bases and J by 3 bases, with 19 bases between. In DNA form, the CDR3 reads TGTGCCAGCAGCTCATTAGCCAGCCTCGGGGGCTACGAGCAGTACTTC. Its translation: CASSSLASLGGYEQYF.